The clone carrying this T cell receptor (beta chain) was recorded many times. What it binds is unknown. The data were taken from a study of neurological immune-mediated disorders. Study-wide findings and caveats: CDR3 amino acid sequences found in expanded clones were never shared across subjects, suggesting private repertoires in all groups. When the repertoires were grouped phylogenetically, those of 18 of the 34 multiple sclerosis patients came together in a single cluster of related CDR3 sequences, which points to a possible repertoire-level signature. HTLV-1-associated myelopathy showed the most TCR clonal expansion; multiple sclerosis the least, below healthy controls.

TCRdb independently ran MiXCR on the 5' RACE reads; one entry per CDR3 protein. The repertoire holds 39,000 or so distinct CDR3 sequences, with roughly 2.5% as singletons. This CDR3 comprises 14 residues. Germline CDR1 reads SGHDT; CDR2 reads YYEEEE. V dropped 3 bases and J dropped 7 bases, with 14 bases sitting between them. Libraries used 2 million unsorted PBMCs kept frozen in RNAlater. The clonotype originates from a young man with multiple sclerosis. The V and J genes are TRBV5-6 and TRBJ2-1; D may be TRBD1 (6 bases). Sequenced material: PBMCs. The CDR3 DNA reads TGTGCCAGCAGCTCTCGGACAGACCGGAATGAGCAGTTCTTC. Amino acid sequence: CASSSRTDRNEQFF.